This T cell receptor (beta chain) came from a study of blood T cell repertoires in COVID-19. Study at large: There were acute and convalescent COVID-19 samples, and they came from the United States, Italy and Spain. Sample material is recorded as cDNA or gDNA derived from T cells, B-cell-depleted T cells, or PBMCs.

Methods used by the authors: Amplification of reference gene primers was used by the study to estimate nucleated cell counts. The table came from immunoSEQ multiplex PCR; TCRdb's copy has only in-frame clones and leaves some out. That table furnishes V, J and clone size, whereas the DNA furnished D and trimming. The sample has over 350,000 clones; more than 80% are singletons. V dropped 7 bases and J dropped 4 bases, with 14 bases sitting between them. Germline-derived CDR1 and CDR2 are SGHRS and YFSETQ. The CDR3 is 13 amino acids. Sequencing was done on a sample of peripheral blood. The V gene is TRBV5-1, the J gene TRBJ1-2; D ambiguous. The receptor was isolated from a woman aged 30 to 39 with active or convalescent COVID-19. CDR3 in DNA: TGCGCCAGCCGCGAGCCGGGAGCCTATGGCTACACCTTC. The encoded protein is CASREPGAYGYTF.